This T cell receptor beta chain was observed in a study of T-cell memory formation after mild COVID-19 (dated by TCRdb to the early 2020s). In terms of the full investigation: Most TCR sequence clusters were specific to one of the two donors. Longitudinal TCRalpha and TCRbeta repertoire sequencing tracked T-cell clones expanding and contracting after mild COVID-19 in two donors. Two young, previously healthy adult volunteers, one female and one male, were included in the cohort. General findings and caveats noted by the study authors: Clones that contracted from day 15 to 85 showed balanced CD4/CD8 phenotypes, whereas a second wave of clones that expanded from day 15 to 37 leaned towards CD4+. Only two mild cases were covered in the study, and larger cohorts including severe cases with pre-infection samples were considered necessary. Contracting CD4+ clones appeared mostly in the CM and EM memory subsets, whereas CD8+ clones were enriched in EMRA. Some responding clones were detected in pre-infection memory, which suggested that pre-existing cross-reactive memory T cells had joined the SARS-CoV-2 response. The second-wave clones that peaked on day 37 were not confirmed to be SARS-CoV-2 specific.

This clonotype was counted only a few times. Its antigen is still unknown. No much larger clone exists at a distance of one base, and base qualities are not known. Sequenced using an Illumina NovaSeq 6000. cDNA libraries for TCRalpha and TCRbeta were prepared by 5'RACE using constant-segment primers, with sample barcodes and unique molecular identifiers added. RNA was extracted from every sample with Trizol reagent. Libraries were amplified in two PCR steps, with a second sample barcode and Illumina TruSeq adapters added in the second step. Sequencing of libraries was performed on an Illumina NovaSeq with 2 x 150 bp paired-end reads. For the original study's pipeline: Demultiplexing of reads and collapsing into UMI-guided consensus sequences were performed with migec v1.2.7. Using mixcr v2.1.11, UMI consensuses were aligned to TRA and TRB V and J templates and then assembled into clonotypes. Expanded or contracted clonotypes were those called significant by both edgeR and NoisET, with noise models trained on biological replicates. edgeR calls used a false discovery rate-adjusted p below 0.01 and a log2 fold-change threshold of 1. PCA with hierarchical clustering of max-normalized trajectories of the 1000 most abundant clonotypes was used as exploratory dynamics analysis. Separately sequenced CD4+ and CD8+ repertoires were used to assign the CD4 or CD8 phenotype of responding clones. Starting from the raw public reads, TCRdb applied fastp trimming at Q25, assembled clones with MiXCR and retained in-frame beta chains. Every entry covers one CDR3 protein and lists the most common genes and DNA from its rows. None of the V and J calls come from the authors' own analysis; TCRdb made them. The sample data list hundreds of thousands of distinct CDR3 sequences, and roughly 25% of these were observed just once. The ten most abundant clones make up approximately 12% of the sample.

From a lookup of the germline V gene, CDR1 and CDR2 are MGHRA and YSYEKL. The CDR3 runs 14 residues from the cysteine to the phenylalanine. This entry keeps only the CDR3 DNA: 42 bases, framed from base 1. Between the V and J ends, shortened by 2 bases and 5 bases respectively, the junction contains 13 bases. Ficoll-Paque density gradient centrifugation was the method used to isolate PBMCs. Sequenced material: PBMCs or a T cell subset sorted from them (not recorded which). The chain couples TRBV4-1 to TRBJ2-7; D gene: possibly TRBD1, on 7 matching bases. The sequence was collected from an adult woman who had mild COVID-19 (a few samples of this study predate the infection). The sample titles of this study are shuffled in the database, so cell type and time point are left out; the donor was told from shared clones. The DNA reads TGCGCCAGCAGCCAACCTGGAGGGGGCAACGAGCAGTACTTC. Its translation is CASSQPGGGNEQYF.